The 5 T cell receptor beta chains listed next were all sequenced from one sample in a study of read filtering for tumor transcriptome and immune sequencing. This library used around 400 ng RNA and molecular barcoded adaptors spanning alpha/delta and beta/gamma chains. TCRdb re-called the reads with MiXCR, one entry per CDR3 protein. In the table there are 39,000 or so distinct CDR3 sequences, roughly an eighth of which are singletons. Material for sequencing was a population of CD138-negative cells sorted from bone marrow. All receptors derive from a donor at least 40 years old with multiple myeloma.

This sequence joins TRBV12-3 or TRBV12-4 and TRBJ2-3; 8 bases map to TRBD2. The CDR3 loop spans 17 amino acids. Trimming removed 3 bases from V and 2 bases from J; junction bases left unmatched: 10. CDR3 region: CASSFVSAGGYTDTQYF. The CDR3 nucleotides read TGTGCCAGCAGTTTCGTATCTGCGGGAGGCTACACAGATACGCAGTATTTT.

Ten or more counts support this clonotype. The chain links TRBV15 to TRBJ2-2; 9 positions match TRBD2. Germline V gene data show CDR1 as LNHNV and CDR2 as YYDKDF (reference sequence). The CDR3 is 17 amino acids. J was trimmed by 6 bases and V by 0 bases; bases with no gene match: 8. CDR3 loop: CATSRDDGLAGSGELFF. CDR3 bases: TGTGCCACCAGCAGAGATGATGGGCTAGCGGGGTCCGGGGAGCTGTTTTTT. The variable domain in full, completed from reference TRBV15 and TRBJ2-2, reads DAMVIQNPRYQVTQFGKPVTLSCSQTLNHNVMYWYQQKSSQAPKLLFHYYDKDFNNEADTPDNFQSRRPNTSFCFLDIRSPGLGDTAMYLCATSRDDGLAGSGELFFGEGSRLTVL.

Concerning this clonotype itself: A read error likely explains this, since a far larger clone differs by one base. A read error is likely, as this CDR3 ends without the conserved phenylalanine or tryptophan. The V call is TRBV7-2, the J call TRBJ2-1, with D maybe TRBD2 (6 bases). Trimming took off 2 bases at V and 4 bases at J, with 15 bases between the two ends. The CDR3 totals 16 residues. The V gene's germline CDR1 is SGHTA and CDR2 FQGNSA. The CDR3: CASSLKRASEYNEQFS. The DNA of the CDR3 is TGTGCCAGCAGCTTAAAGCGGGCTAGTGAATACAATGAGCAGTTCTCC.

This sequence joins TRBV19 and TRBJ2-7, with D perhaps TRBD1 (6 bases). CDR1 and CDR2 from the germline V gene are LNHDA and SQIVND (reference sequence). The CDR3 runs to 12 residues. Trimming shortened V by 7 bases and J by 5 bases, and 12 bases separated the two germline ends. Here the CDR3 DNA reads TGTGCCAGTAAACAGGGAAGGAACGAGCAGTACTTC. Translating it yields CASKQGRNEQYF.

The table lists this clonotype with many counts. At one end, the junction sequence differs from germline, possibly due to a read error. The chain is built from TRBV7-9 and TRBJ1-1; the D gene is possibly TRBD1 (6 bases). The CDR3 sequence is 14 residues long. The germline V gene encodes CDR1 SEHNR and CDR2 FQNEAQ (reference sequence). The CDR3 region is CASSLGGLATEAFF. The CDR3 coding sequence is TGTGCCAGCAGTTTAGGGGGGCTGGCAACTGAAGCTTTCTTT.